These T cell receptor beta chains were read from a single sample in a study of cytomegalovirus exposure and HLA in healthy donors. Repertoires were generated with immunoSEQ multiplex PCR, while TCRdb's copy carries only in-frame clones and drops some. The sample lists some 150,000 clones, approximately 92% occurring once. Sequencing was done on a sample of PBMCs. The receptors originated from a woman under 30 in good health and CMV-seropositive. CDR3s include the opening cysteine and the closing phenylalanine or tryptophan. The D gene is left open where the match is weak. Clone size is shown for a subset of rows, as once, few, many or a class of expanded clone.

V gene: TRBV28; D gene: .; J gene: TRBJ1-2; clone size: .; CDR3 protein: CASTPQRGTLGGYTF; CDR3 DNA: TGTGCCAGCACCCCTCAGCGGGGTACCCTCGGGGGCTACACCTTC
V gene: TRBV5-1; D gene: TRBD1; J gene: TRBJ2-1; clone size: .; CDR3 protein: CASSLTGGSYNEQFF; CDR3 DNA: TGCGCCAGCAGCCTTACAGGGGGCTCCTACAATGAGCAGTTCTTC
V gene: TRBV7-3; D gene: .; J gene: TRBJ2-5; clone size: .; CDR3 protein: CASSLASQETQYF; CDR3 DNA: TGTGCCAGCAGCTTAGCGTCTCAAGAGACCCAGTACTTC
V gene: TRBV11-2; D gene: .; J gene: TRBJ2-7; clone size: .; CDR3 protein: CASSPRPGPYEQYF; CDR3 DNA: TGTGCCAGCAGCCCTCGGCCAGGGCCCTACGAGCAGTACTTC
V gene: TRBV28; D gene: .; J gene: TRBJ1-2; clone size: .; CDR3 protein: CASSRIQRAQGYTF; CDR3 DNA: TGTGCCAGCAGTCGGATTCAGCGGGCTCAAGGCTACACCTTC
V gene: TRBV30; D gene: TRBD1; J gene: TRBJ1-1; clone size: .; CDR3 protein: CAWSETGVADEAFF; CDR3 DNA: TGTGCCTGGAGTGAGACAGGGGTGGCGGATGAAGCTTTCTTT
V gene: TRBV9; D gene: TRBD2; J gene: TRBJ2-1; clone size: .; CDR3 protein: CASSLHRGRGAVTHSSYNEQFF; CDR3 DNA: TGTGCCAGCAGCCTTCACCGGGGGCGGGGGGCAGTAACCCACAGCTCCTACAATGAGCAGTTCTTC
V gene: TRBV6-5; D gene: .; J gene: TRBJ2-5; clone size: .; CDR3 protein: CASSYSVISGQETQYF; CDR3 DNA: TGTGCCAGCAGTTATTCGGTGATTAGCGGTCAAGAGACCCAGTACTTC
V gene: TRBV9; D gene: TRBD1; J gene: TRBJ1-4; clone size: .; CDR3 protein: CASSEGGQPDPNEKLFF; CDR3 DNA: TGTGCCAGCAGCGAAGGGGGACAGCCCGACCCTAATGAAAAACTGTTTTTT
V gene: TRBV19; D gene: TRBD2; J gene: TRBJ2-3; clone size: .; CDR3 protein: CASSITGGGTTDTQYF; CDR3 DNA: TGTGCCAGTAGTATAACTGGCGGGGGTACCACAGATACGCAGTATTTT
V gene: TRBV27; D gene: .; J gene: TRBJ1-1; clone size: .; CDR3 protein: CASSLVGREAFF; CDR3 DNA: TGTGCCAGCAGTTTAGTTGGCAGAGAAGCTTTCTTT
V gene: TRBV7-2; D gene: .; J gene: TRBJ1-4; clone size: .; CDR3 protein: CASSPRAGTTNEKLFF; CDR3 DNA: TGTGCCAGCAGCCCTCGGGCAGGGACAACTAATGAAAAACTGTTTTTT
V gene: TRBV5-1; D gene: TRBD2; J gene: TRBJ2-7; clone size: once; CDR3 protein: CASSLASGGSYEQYF; CDR3 DNA: TGCGCCAGCAGCTTGGCCAGCGGGGGGTCCTACGAGCAGTACTTC
V gene: TRBV25-1; D gene: TRBD1; J gene: TRBJ2-5; clone size: .; CDR3 protein: CASSEIKTGIGETQYF; CDR3 DNA: TGTGCCAGCAGTGAAATAAAGACAGGGATCGGGGAGACCCAGTACTTC
V gene: TRBV6-5; D gene: .; J gene: TRBJ2-1; clone size: .; CDR3 protein: CASSYVATNNEQFF; CDR3 DNA: TGTGCCAGCAGCTACGTCGCTACCAACAATGAGCAGTTCTTC
V gene: TRBV7-9; D gene: .; J gene: TRBJ2-1; clone size: .; CDR3 protein: CASSPPSGRQFF; CDR3 DNA: TGTGCCAGCAGCCCCCCTTCGGGGAGACAGTTCTTC
V gene: TRBV28; D gene: TRBD1; J gene: TRBJ2-7; clone size: .; CDR3 protein: CASSLGTGGGEQYF; CDR3 DNA: TGTGCCAGCAGTTTAGGGACAGGGGGCGGAGAGCAGTACTTC
V gene: TRBV7-2; D gene: .; J gene: TRBJ2-6; clone size: .; CDR3 protein: CASSLGFAGAFGANVLTF; CDR3 DNA: TGTGCCAGCAGCTTGGGGTTCGCTGGGGCTTTTGGGGCCAACGTCCTGACTTTC
V gene: TRBV5-1; D gene: .; J gene: TRBJ1-6; clone size: once; CDR3 protein: CASSPRQGPNSPLHF; CDR3 DNA: TGCGCCAGCAGCCCCCGCCAGGGCCCAAACTCACCCCTCCACTTT
V gene: TRBV6-5; D gene: TRBD1; J gene: TRBJ2-3; clone size: .; CDR3 protein: CASSHSGQTTDTQYF; CDR3 DNA: TGTGCCAGCAGCCATTCGGGACAGACCACAGATACGCAGTATTTT
V gene: TRBV19; D gene: .; J gene: TRBJ1-6; clone size: .; CDR3 protein: CASSPVRDSPLHF; CDR3 DNA: TGTGCCAGTAGTCCAGTTCGTGATTCACCCCTCCACTTT
V gene: TRBV5-1; D gene: TRBD2; J gene: TRBJ2-3; clone size: once; CDR3 protein: CASSFASGGADTQYF; CDR3 DNA: TGCGCCAGCAGCTTCGCTAGCGGGGGGGCGGATACGCAGTATTTT
V gene: TRBV27; D gene: TRBD1; J gene: TRBJ2-3; clone size: .; CDR3 protein: CASLLTGAPSTDTQYF; CDR3 DNA: TGTGCCAGCTTACTGACAGGGGCCCCTAGCACAGATACGCAGTATTTT
V gene: TRBV5-4; D gene: TRBD2; J gene: TRBJ2-3; clone size: once; CDR3 protein: CASSGKRGGSTDTQYF; CDR3 DNA: TGTGCCAGCAGCGGAAAGCGGGGGGGTTCCACAGATACGCAGTATTTT
V gene: TRBV19; D gene: .; J gene: TRBJ1-6; clone size: .; CDR3 protein: CASSTGGPYSPLHF; CDR3 DNA: TGTGCCAGTAGTACCGGCGGGCCTTATTCACCCCTCCACTTT
V gene: TRBV18; D gene: .; J gene: TRBJ1-1; clone size: .; CDR3 protein: CASSRTDSNTEAFF; CDR3 DNA: TGTGCCAGCTCACGGACAGACTCGAACACTGAAGCTTTCTTT
V gene: TRBV5-4; D gene: TRBD2; J gene: TRBJ2-7; clone size: .; CDR3 protein: CASSLGLAGISYEQYF; CDR3 DNA: TGTGCCAGCAGCTTGGGACTAGCGGGGATTTCCTACGAGCAGTACTTC
V gene: TRBV2; D gene: .; J gene: TRBJ1-2; clone size: .; CDR3 protein: CASRRWTQNYGYTF; CDR3 DNA: TGTGCCAGCAGACGCTGGACACAAAACTATGGCTACACCTTC
V gene: TRBV5-1; D gene: TRBD2; J gene: TRBJ2-1; clone size: .; CDR3 protein: CASSLLAGGSSEQFF; CDR3 DNA: TGCGCCAGCAGCTTACTAGCGGGGGGATCGAGTGAGCAGTTCTTC
V gene: TRBV7-9; D gene: .; J gene: TRBJ2-7; clone size: .; CDR3 protein: CASSQTSSGDPYEQYF; CDR3 DNA: TGTGCCAGCAGCCAAACTTCGTCAGGGGATCCCTACGAGCAGTACTTC
V gene: TRBV11-2; D gene: .; J gene: TRBJ2-3; clone size: .; CDR3 protein: CASSLVGRGLTDTQYF; CDR3 DNA: TGTGCCAGCAGCTTAGTCGGGCGGGGGCTCACAGATACGCAGTATTTT
V gene: TRBV4-2; D gene: .; J gene: TRBJ1-2; clone size: few; CDR3 protein: CASSQAEEGYGYTF; CDR3 DNA: TGTGCCAGCAGCCAAGCAGAGGAGGGCTATGGCTACACCTTC
V gene: TRBV7-2; D gene: TRBD2; J gene: TRBJ2-2; clone size: .; CDR3 protein: CASSPRGVGTGELFF; CDR3 DNA: TGTGCCAGCAGCCCGCGGGGGGTTGGGACCGGGGAGCTGTTTTTT
V gene: TRBV20-1; D gene: .; J gene: TRBJ2-5; clone size: .; CDR3 protein: CTAGGKETQYF; CDR3 DNA: TGCACCGCCGGGGGTAAGGAGACCCAGTACTTC
V gene: TRBV27; D gene: TRBD1; J gene: TRBJ2-1; clone size: .; CDR3 protein: CASSFDRGNEQFF; CDR3 DNA: TGTGCCAGCAGTTTTGACAGGGGCAATGAGCAGTTCTTC
V gene: TRBV28; D gene: TRBD2; J gene: TRBJ2-2; clone size: .; CDR3 protein: CAISTAGGAPGELFF; CDR3 DNA: TGTGCCATTAGTACTGCGGGGGGGGCCCCCGGGGAGCTGTTTTTT
V gene: TRBV7-6; D gene: TRBD2; J gene: TRBJ2-5; clone size: .; CDR3 protein: CASSPSRLAGEETQYF; CDR3 DNA: TGTGCCAGCAGCCCCTCCCGACTAGCGGGGGAAGAGACCCAGTACTTC
V gene: TRBV5-1; D gene: TRBD1; J gene: TRBJ2-7; clone size: once; CDR3 protein: CASSWLGTGRTYEQYF; CDR3 DNA: TGCGCCAGCAGTTGGCTCGGGACAGGACGGACTTACGAGCAGTACTTC
V gene: TRBV5-1; D gene: TRBD1; J gene: TRBJ1-1; clone size: .; CDR3 protein: CASSLGQGAIRDTEAFF; CDR3 DNA: TGCGCCAGCAGCTTAGGCCAGGGGGCAATCCGTGACACTGAAGCTTTCTTT
V gene: TRBV19; D gene: .; J gene: TRBJ2-1; clone size: once; CDR3 protein: CATTTSSYNEQFF; CDR3 DNA: TGTGCCACCACAACCTCCTCCTACAATGAGCAGTTCTTC
V gene: TRBV7-5; D gene: .; J gene: TRBJ2-7; clone size: once; CDR3 protein: CARSLGGQGNPYEQYF; CDR3 DNA: TGTGCCAGAAGCTTAGGAGGACAGGGTAATCCCTACGAGCAGTACTTC
V gene: TRBV6-5; D gene: .; J gene: TRBJ1-2; clone size: .; CDR3 protein: CASGWGSSNYGYTF; CDR3 DNA: TGTGCCAGCGGGTGGGGCAGTTCTAACTATGGCTACACCTTC
V gene: TRBV7-2; D gene: TRBD1; J gene: TRBJ2-5; clone size: .; CDR3 protein: CASSLEGQGQETQYF; CDR3 DNA: TGTGCCAGCAGCTTAGAGGGACAGGGTCAAGAGACCCAGTACTTC
V gene: TRBV28; D gene: TRBD1; J gene: TRBJ2-5; clone size: .; CDR3 protein: CASHRPGQGPQETQYF; CDR3 DNA: TGTGCCAGCCATCGCCCGGGACAGGGGCCCCAAGAGACCCAGTACTTC
V gene: TRBV5-1; D gene: .; J gene: TRBJ1-1; clone size: .; CDR3 protein: CASSTGRTEAFF; CDR3 DNA: TGCGCCAGCAGCACCGGGAGGACTGAAGCTTTCTTT
V gene: TRBV19; D gene: TRBD2; J gene: TRBJ2-1; clone size: once; CDR3 protein: CASSKTSGNYNEQFF; CDR3 DNA: TGTGCCAGTTCTAAGACTAGCGGGAACTACAATGAGCAGTTCTTC
V gene: TRBV5-1; D gene: .; J gene: TRBJ2-3; clone size: .; CDR3 protein: CASSLRPGVITDTQYF; CDR3 DNA: TGCGCCAGCAGCTTGCGGCCAGGGGTTATCACAGATACGCAGTATTTT
V gene: TRBV20-1; D gene: .; J gene: TRBJ2-7; clone size: .; CDR3 protein: CSVRLDYEQYF; CDR3 DNA: TGCAGTGTCCGGCTAGACTACGAGCAGTACTTC
V gene: TRBV6-5; D gene: TRBD2; J gene: TRBJ2-3; clone size: .; CDR3 protein: CASSYGTSGSDTQYF; CDR3 DNA: TGTGCCAGCAGCTATGGGACTAGCGGGTCGGATACGCAGTATTTT
V gene: TRBV9; D gene: .; J gene: TRBJ2-2; clone size: .; CDR3 protein: CASSVGTGTGNTGELFF; CDR3 DNA: TGTGCCAGCAGCGTAGGGACGGGAACGGGGAACACCGGGGAGCTGTTTTTT
V gene: TRBV2; D gene: TRBD1; J gene: TRBJ1-2; clone size: few; CDR3 protein: CASSGIGGALGYTF; CDR3 DNA: TGTGCCAGCAGTGGAATAGGGGGCGCGCTTGGCTACACCTTC
V gene: TRBV19; D gene: TRBD1; J gene: TRBJ1-2; clone size: .; CDR3 protein: CASSIGQGAIYGYTF; CDR3 DNA: TGTGCCAGTAGTATCGGACAGGGGGCTATCTATGGCTACACCTTC
V gene: TRBV12-5; D gene: TRBD2; J gene: TRBJ2-2; clone size: few; CDR3 protein: CASGTLAGGNTGELFF; CDR3 DNA: TGTGCTAGTGGTACCCTGGCGGGGGGGAACACCGGGGAGCTGTTTTTT
V gene: TRBV13; D gene: TRBD1; J gene: TRBJ1-2; clone size: .; CDR3 protein: CASSMGHRGGYGYTF; CDR3 DNA: TGTGCCAGCAGCATGGGACACAGGGGCGGCTATGGCTACACCTTC
V gene: TRBV7-8; D gene: TRBD1; J gene: TRBJ2-7; clone size: .; CDR3 protein: CASSPYTGGGYEQYF; CDR3 DNA: TGTGCCAGCAGCCCATACACAGGGGGCGGATACGAGCAGTACTTC